Each of the 6 T cell receptor beta chains below was sequenced from the same sample in a study of cytotoxic CD8 clonotypes in ibrutinib-treated CLL. Only in-frame clones appear in the TCRdb table, and some are missing; sequencing was by immunoSEQ multiplex PCR. The repertoire includes roughly 160,000 clones, roughly 80% of them detected once, and around 2% sits in the top ten. Here the sequenced sample was PBMCs, taken after 12 months of ibrutinib treatment. Source of these receptors: a human donor with chronic lymphocytic leukemia.

This rearrangement joins TRBV6-6 to TRBJ2-2; 9 bases agree with TRBD1. Looked up from germline, CDR1 is MNHNY and CDR2 is SVGAGI (reference sequence). V shed 5 bases, J shed 2 bases, and the junction held 6 bases outside the gene matches. The CDR3 loop spans 16 amino acids. The CDR3 DNA follows: TGTGCCAGCAGTCCACCGGGACAGGGTAACACCGGGGAGCTGTTTTTT. This sequence encodes CASSPPGQGNTGELFF.

V is TRBV6-1 and J is TRBJ2-7; possible D gene TRBD1, 5 bases. The CDR3 sequence is 12 residues long. The V gene lost 0 bases and the J gene lost 12 bases, with 12 bases spanning the gap. Germline V gene lookup returns CDR1 MNHNS and CDR2 SASEGT. CDR3 bases: TGTGCCAGCAGTGAAGCCGAAACAGGCCCGTACTTC. The encoded protein is CASSEAETGPYF.

This chain connects TRBV27 to TRBJ1-1; no clear D. Trimming took off 0 bases at V and 4 bases at J, with 9 bases between the two ends. The CDR3 extends over 14 amino acids. CDR1 is MNHEY and CDR2 is SMNVEV in the germline V gene (reference sequence). In DNA, the CDR3 is TGTGCCAGCAGTTTATCCGGGCGGTTCACTGAAGCTTTCTTT. Amino acid sequence: CASSLSGRFTEAFF.

The genes are TRBV2 and TRBJ1-5, with D unresolved. Germline CDR1 reads SNHLY; CDR2 reads FYNNEI. Trimming took 0 bases from V and 0 from J, leaving 3 bases between them. This CDR3 has 14 amino acids. The CDR3 DNA follows: TGTGCCAGCAGTGAAGCAACTAGCAATCAGCCCCAGCATTTT. Translated, it gives CASSEATSNQPQHF.

The chain joins TRBV6-5 to TRBJ1-5; 8 nucleotides match TRBD1. The germline V gene has CDR1 MNHEY and CDR2 SVGAGI. The V and J ends lost 4 bases and 4 bases, in that order; junction bases with no gene match: 3. The length of the CDR3 is 14 residues. CDR3: CASSSGTGNQPQHF. The CDR3 DNA reads as TGTGCCAGCAGTTCCGGGACAGGTAATCAGCCCCAGCATTTT.

The CDR3 loop is CASSFKGLNTEAFF. CDR3 nucleotides: TGTGCCAGCAGTTTCAAAGGCTTGAACACTGAAGCTTTCTTT. V and J are TRBV28 and TRBJ1-1, with D hard to call. The V end lost 3 bases, the J end lost 0 bases, and 8 bases lay between the germline ends. The germline gives CDR1 MDHEN, CDR2 SYDVKM. The CDR3 contains 14 residues.